The subject of this entry is one TCR beta chain. What it recognizes is unknown. The record originates from a study of shared clonotypes between healthy human individuals. General study findings and limits: A reduction in generation probabilities was seen for non-shared clonotypes relative to those shared by all four donors.

The germline gives CDR1 SGHVS, CDR2 FQNEAQ. The germline V and J ends were trimmed by 3 bases and 2 bases, with 17 bases remaining between them. CDR3 length: 17 residues. The assay used deep level. Sequencing used immunoSEQ multiplex PCR; TCRdb keeps in-frame clones, though not all of them. The sample comprises about 2.3 million clones, roughly 90% of which are singletons, and approximately 0.4% rests with the top ten. The specimen was naive CD4+ T cells from PBMCs. Specified subset: CD45RA+ positively selected. This rearrangement joins TRBV7-8 to TRBJ1-5; D remains unclear. This clonotype was sampled from a man between 18 and 29 years old in good health. Some clones in this sample may be carry-over from other donors' samples. The CDR3 here is CASSFWGIGLGNQPQHF. CDR3 sequence (DNA): TGTGCCAGCAGCTTTTGGGGAATAGGTCTTGGCAATCAGCCCCAGCATTTT. Drawing the rest from reference TRBV7-8 and TRBJ1-5, the complete variable domain is GAGVSQSPRYKVAKRGQDVALRCDPISGHVSLFWYQQALGQGPEFLTYFQNEAQLDKSGLPSDRFFAERPEGSVSTLKIQRTQQEDSAVYLCASSFWGIGLGNQPQHFGDGTRLSIL.